This T cell receptor (beta chain) stems from a study of PD-L1 blockade in urothelial cancer. Sequencing used immunoSEQ multiplex PCR; TCRdb keeps in-frame clones, though not all of them. Found here are about 74,000 clones, less than 90% of them singletons; the top ten hold 4.7%. V lost 3 bases, J lost 4 bases, and 4 bases stayed unmatched. This CDR3 spans 15 amino acids. Germline V gives CDR1 ENHRY, CDR2 SYGVKD. Source: PBMCs, taken around atezolizumab (anti-PD-L1) treatment. The chain recombines TRBV10-3 with TRBJ1-1; 11 bases fit TRBD1. The receptor's source is a man in his 70s with urothelial cancer. In DNA form, the CDR3 reads TGTGCCATCAGTGAACCCGGGACAGGGGGCACTGAAGCTTTCTTT. Its translation is CAISEPGTGGTEAFF.